These T cell receptor beta chains were read from a single sample in a study of quantifying T cell responses using KT2 cells. Via MiXCR, TCRdb re-called the UMI-ligation and nested PCR reads, giving one row per CDR3 protein. This table has some 33,000 distinct CDR3 sequences, approximately 10% appearing once. Input material: PBMCs spiked with cells of the T cell clone KT2. Receptor source: a human donor. The conserved cysteine and the conserved F or W are not part of the CDR3 here. Some rows have no size entry. The others give once, few or many, or a class for an expanded clone.

v_call: TRBV7-2; j_call: TRBJ2-7; clone_size: NA; cdr3_aa: ASSLMLAGGYEQY
v_call: TRBV29-1; j_call: TRBJ1-1; clone_size: NA; cdr3_aa: SVDRVLNTEAF
v_call: TRBV9; j_call: TRBJ2-5; clone_size: NA; cdr3_aa: ASSVSGGAGETQY
v_call: TRBV7-8; j_call: TRBJ2-2; clone_size: many; cdr3_aa: ASSLVGRGNGELF
v_call: TRBV9; j_call: TRBJ2-7; clone_size: many; cdr3_aa: ASSVGIGSYEQY
v_call: TRBV5-1; j_call: TRBJ2-7; clone_size: many; cdr3_aa: ASSMGLAHEQY
v_call: TRBV6-5; j_call: TRBJ1-2; clone_size: NA; cdr3_aa: ASSYSAFNYGYT
v_call: TRBV4-1; j_call: TRBJ2-3; clone_size: NA; cdr3_aa: ASSVQTGSTDTQY
v_call: TRBV15; j_call: TRBJ1-5; clone_size: NA; cdr3_aa: ATSRVGSNQPQH
v_call: TRBV12-3/TRBV12-4; j_call: TRBJ2-3; clone_size: NA; cdr3_aa: ASSSPGGRIGGRVADTQY
v_call: TRBV12-3/TRBV12-4; j_call: TRBJ1-1; clone_size: few; cdr3_aa: ASTRDRGAEAF
v_call: TRBV29-1; j_call: TRBJ2-1; clone_size: many; cdr3_aa: SVETPNEQF
v_call: TRBV4-2; j_call: TRBJ2-1; clone_size: NA; cdr3_aa: ASSPSSGSYNEQF
v_call: TRBV7-8; j_call: TRBJ1-5; clone_size: few; cdr3_aa: ASSSTGIYSNQPQH
v_call: TRBV20-1; j_call: TRBJ2-3; clone_size: many; cdr3_aa: SARFPGTDTQY
v_call: TRBV7-9; j_call: TRBJ2-3; clone_size: many; cdr3_aa: ASSSRAARDRMTDTQY
v_call: TRBV7-8; j_call: TRBJ1-5; clone_size: many; cdr3_aa: ASSLAPGARSNQPQH
v_call: TRBV7-9; j_call: TRBJ2-1; clone_size: few; cdr3_aa: AIPGQGSKDEQF
v_call: TRBV7-8; j_call: TRBJ2-3; clone_size: NA; cdr3_aa: ASSLDPSSDTQY
v_call: TRBV6-6; j_call: TRBJ2-7; clone_size: few; cdr3_aa: ASTSRTSGSYEQY
v_call: TRBV7-2; j_call: TRBJ1-2; clone_size: few; cdr3_aa: ASRLSRDSHYGYT
v_call: TRBV15; j_call: TRBJ1-2; clone_size: few; cdr3_aa: ATSRVGAGGGYGYN
v_call: TRBV2; j_call: TRBJ1-2; clone_size: NA; cdr3_aa: ASSRSGTWPNYGYT
v_call: TRBV3-1; j_call: TRBJ2-1; clone_size: NA; cdr3_aa: ASSQPGVSYNEQF
v_call: TRBV6-1; j_call: TRBJ2-2; clone_size: many; cdr3_aa: ASSGWGTGGTGELF
v_call: TRBV29-1; j_call: TRBJ2-7; clone_size: many; cdr3_aa: SVEDTGYEQY
v_call: TRBV7-9; j_call: TRBJ2-1; clone_size: few; cdr3_aa: ASSFFRTGYF
v_call: TRBV3-1; j_call: TRBJ2-3; clone_size: few; cdr3_aa: ASSSSGRARSTDTQY
v_call: TRBV5-5; j_call: TRBJ2-3; clone_size: many; cdr3_aa: ASSPPEADTQY
v_call: TRBV24-1; j_call: TRBJ2-2; clone_size: medium-sized; cdr3_aa: ATSAGGRDTGELF
v_call: TRBV20-1; j_call: TRBJ2-1; clone_size: many; cdr3_aa: SASNAASSYNEQF
v_call: TRBV5-5; j_call: TRBJ1-1; clone_size: NA; cdr3_aa: ASSLDAGGAITEAF
v_call: TRBV7-9; j_call: TRBJ1-2; clone_size: few; cdr3_aa: ASSLGVGYGYT